Shown below are 8 T cell receptor beta chains from a single sample sequenced in a study of T cells in localized non-small cell lung cancer. Only in-frame clones appear in the TCRdb table, and some are missing; sequencing was by immunoSEQ multiplex PCR. The sample has approximately 76,000 clones, around 84% seen once. This material consisted of peripheral blood, taken before any cancer treatment. The receptors stem from a female donor over 55 with stage I lung adenocarcinoma.

This sequence joins TRBV29-1 and TRBJ1-1, with TRBD1 identical over 11 bases. V lost 7 bases and J lost 1; bases outside the gene matches: 5. Germline CDR1 and CDR2: SQVTM and ANQGSEA. The CDR3 consists of 14 residues. The CDR3 bases are TGCAGCGCAAGGACAGGGGGCTGGAACACTGAAGCTTTCTTT. Amino acid sequence: CSARTGGWNTEAFF.

The chain joins TRBV19 to TRBJ1-5, with TRBD1 matching over 7 bases. Trimming cost V 8 bases and J 10 bases; bases outside gene matches: 17. The length of the CDR3 is 15 residues. CDR1 is LNHDA and CDR2 is SQIVND in the germline V gene (reference sequence). CDR3 coding DNA: TGTGCCAGTTCAGGGGGGGGGACAGTTAGTCCTCCCCAGCATTTT. It yields the protein CASSGGGTVSPPQHF. The whole variable domain, filled in from reference TRBV19 and TRBJ1-5, reads DGGITQSPKYLFRKEGQNVTLSCEQNLNHDAMYWYRQDPGQGLRLIYYSQIVNDFQKGDIAEGYSVSREKKESFPLTVTSAQKNPTAFYLCASSGGGTVSPPQHFGDGTRLSIL.

V is TRBV4-2 and J is TRBJ1-4, with 9 bases lining up with TRBD1. V lost 3 bases, J lost 7 bases, and 6 bases stayed unmatched. CDR1 LGHNA and CDR2 YNFKEQ come from the germline V gene. The CDR3 consists of 15 residues. The CDR3 nucleotides are TGTGCCAGCAGCCAGGTTACAGGGGGCTCTGAAAAACTGTTTTTT. It encodes CASSQVTGGSEKLFF.

The rearrangement links TRBV6-6 to TRBJ1-2, with D possibly matching TRBD1 (5 bases). CDR1 and CDR2 from the germline V gene are MNHNY and SVGAGI (reference sequence). The CDR3 covers 14 residues. Trimming cost V 3 bases and J 2 bases, with 10 bases left between them. The DNA of the CDR3 is TGTGCCAGCAGTTATGGACACGGCAACTATGGCTACACCTTC. This translates into CASSYGHGNYGYTF.

The gene calls are TRBV9 and TRBJ1-2, with a tentative D call TRBD1 (5 bases). CDR1 SGDLS and CDR2 YYNGEE come from the germline V gene. Trimming cost V 3 bases and J 4 bases, with 16 bases left between them. There are 15 residues in the CDR3. The CDR3 bases are TGTGCCAGCAGCGGGGGCCCGTCTTGGGGCTATGGCTACACCTTC. It encodes CASSGGPSWGYGYTF.

The chain combines TRBV5-6 with TRBJ1-2, with 9 bases identical to TRBD1. The CDR3 length is 14 residues. Germline-derived CDR1 and CDR2 are SGHDT and YYEEEE. V dropped 4 bases and J dropped 4; count of bases not matched to a gene: 5. CDR3 region: CASSRDRDAYGYTF. For the CDR3, the DNA is TGTGCCAGCAGCCGGGACAGGGACGCCTATGGCTACACCTTC.

CDR3 in DNA: TGTGCCATCAAGGATGGCTCCTACAATGAGCAGTTCTTC. This encodes CAIKDGSYNEQFF. The chain combines TRBV10-3 with TRBJ2-1; D is undetermined. CDR3 size: 13 residues. With 7 bases removed from V and 0 bases from J, the gap between germline ends came to 7 bases. Germline CDR1 and CDR2: ENHRY and SYGVKD.

The rearrangement uses TRBV11-3 and TRBJ2-7; tentatively, D is TRBD2 (6 bases). With 2 bases removed from V and 3 bases from J, the gap between germline ends came to 8 bases. Germline CDR1 reads SGHNT; CDR2 reads YENEEA. This CDR3 comprises 13 residues. DNA of the CDR3: TGTGCCAGCAGCTTAAGTAGCGGCTACGAGCAGTACTTC. Encoded protein: CASSLSSGYEQYF.